These 17 T cell receptor beta chains were sequenced from one sample in a study of blood T cells in healthy people across ages (dated by TCRdb to between 2015 and 2016). The library was obtained by 5' RACE. The sample was run on an Illumina HiSeq 2500. A second about 7 to 12 cycle PCR used a sample-barcoded 5' primer and a J-beta primer mix. Clones were called with MiXCR by TCRdb after fastp trimmed the public reads at Q25, and only in-frame beta chains were retained. When rows share a CDR3 protein, they turn into one entry using the most common DNA and genes. In all, the sample holds under 2 million distinct CDR3 sequences, and roughly 30% of those were seen once. The ten most abundant clones make up about 11% of the sample. Source material: blood. These receptor sequences come from a woman under 40 in good health.

This clonotype was counted a single time. This chain joins TRBV9 and TRBJ2-7, with D tentatively TRBD1 or TRBD2 (7 bases each). Germline loops: CDR1 SGDLS, CDR2 YYNGEE. Between the trimmed V and J ends, which lost 4 bases and 3 bases, there was a span of 20 bases. CDR3 size: 16 residues. CDR3 region: CASSPMGGGDRYEQYF. The CDR3 DNA is TGTGCCAGCAGCCCCATGGGAGGGGGCGATCGCTACGAGCAGTACTTC.

This chain links TRBV20-1 with TRBJ1-1; a weak D match, TRBD1 (5 bases). From germline, CDR1 is DFQATT and CDR2 SNEGSKA (reference sequence). CDR3 length: 11 residues. This CDR3 is CGSGANTEAFF. In DNA, the CDR3 is TGCGGATCCGGGGCCAACACTGAAGCTTTCTTT.

The genes are TRBV7-9 and TRBJ2-1, with D possibly being TRBD1 (6 bases). V lost 5 bases and J 6 bases, leaving 17 bases between the germline ends. CDR1 and CDR2 from the germline V gene are SEHNR and FQNEAQ (reference sequence). The CDR3 is made up of 15 amino acids. The CDR3 region has the DNA TGTGCCAGCAGCGGCTCCTGGACAGTCCGCAATGAGCAGTTCTTC. Protein sequence: CASSGSWTVRNEQFF.

The CDR3 nucleotides are TGTGCCAGAGAATTGGGACGGGGCTACACCTTC. Its protein is CARELGRGYTF. This chain links TRBV30 with TRBJ1-2; maybe TRBD1 (5 bases). Trimming stripped 8 bases from V and 8 bases from J, with 15 bases between. CDR3 length equals 11 residues. Germline lookup yields CDR1 GTSNPN and CDR2 SVGIG (reference sequence).

The rearrangement links TRBV20-1 to TRBJ1-1; D is unresolved. V lost 3 bases to trimming and J lost 5 bases, with 16 bases between them. The CDR3 sequence is 14 residues long. Germline CDR1 DFQATT, CDR2 SNEGSKA (reference sequence). CDR3 coding DNA: TGCAGTGCTAGTCCATGGGCCCTGGGGACTGAAGCTTTCTTT. Its protein product is CSASPWALGTEAFF.

This chain joins TRBV6-5 and TRBJ2-2; the match to TRBD2 covers 10 bases. The junction had 9 bases not matched to a gene; V was cut back by 7 bases and J by 10 bases. Germline values: CDR1 MNHEY, CDR2 SVGAGI. This CDR3 comprises 14 residues. The CDR3 DNA is TGTGCCAGCAACGGGGCTAGCGGGGGAAAGGAGCTGTTTTTT. It specifies CASNGASGGKELFF.

This rearrangement joins TRBV6-1 to TRBJ1-1; 8 nucleotides agree with TRBD1. The CDR3 has 13 residues. Germline CDR1 MNHNS, CDR2 SASEGT. V shed 7 bases, J shed 0 bases, and the junction held 1 base outside the gene matches. CDR3 DNA sequence: TGTGCCAGCAAACAGGGGGTGAACACTGAAGCTTTCTTT. It is translated as CASKQGVNTEAFF.

This clonotype was counted at least ten times. The chain recombines TRBV29-1 with TRBJ2-5, with a weak D call TRBD1 (6 bases). The CDR3 is 13 residues long. V was cut by 6 bases and J by 4 bases, with 15 bases left in between. The germline gives CDR1 SQVTM, CDR2 ANQGSEA. DNA of the CDR3: TGCAGCGTCCCAATCCCAGGGGTAGAGACCCAGTACTTC. As protein: CSVPIPGVETQYF. The full variable domain, its missing parts supplied by reference TRBV29-1 and TRBJ2-5, is SAVISQKPSRDICQRGTSLTIQCQVDSQVTMMFWYRQQPGQSLTLIATANQGSEATYESGFVIDKFPISRPNLTFSTLTVSNMSPEDSSIYLCSVPIPGVETQYFGPGTRLLVL.

V gene TRBV4-1 combines with J gene TRBJ2-1, with 9 bases that match TRBD2. V shed 4 bases, J shed 8 bases, and the junction held 9 bases outside the gene matches. CDR3 length: 15 amino acids. Germline V gene data show CDR1 as MGHRA and CDR2 as YSYEKL. The CDR3 coding sequence is TGCGCCAGCAGCCCATTAGCGGGAGTTGGTGATGAGCAGTTCTTC. It codes for CASSPLAGVGDEQFF.

This clonotype was observed a single time. The J gene is TRBJ1-1, the V gene TRBV6-1, with 8 positions matching TRBD1. The germline gives CDR1 MNHNS, CDR2 SASEGT. J was trimmed by 6 bases and V by 6 bases; bases with no gene match: 6. The CDR3 covers 13 residues. The CDR3 DNA is TGTGCCAGCAGAGGGACAGGAAGGGCTGAAGCTTTCTTT. It encodes CASRGTGRAEAFF.

The V and J genes are TRBV20-1 and TRBJ2-3; D is undetermined. V dropped 4 bases and J dropped 1 base, with 12 bases sitting between them. CDR1 is DFQATT, CDR2 SNEGSKA, per germline (reference sequence). The CDR3 is 14 residues long. For the CDR3, the DNA is TGCAGTGCTATTTTAGGTGTCGGCACAGATACGCAGTATTTT. This gives the protein CSAILGVGTDTQYF.

The gene calls are TRBV28 and TRBJ2-7, with 8 bases that match TRBD1. CDR3 size: 15 residues. Per germline, CDR1 MDHEN and CDR2 SYDVKM. V shed 1 base, J shed 6 bases, and the junction held 8 bases outside the gene matches. The CDR3 DNA follows: TGTGCCAGCAGTTTATACAGGGGGACGGGCTTCGAGCAGTACTTC. It yields the protein CASSLYRGTGFEQYF.

This clonotype has ten or more counts. The chain couples TRBV3-1 to TRBJ2-1, with TRBD2 matching over 8 bases. Germline values: CDR1 LGHDT, CDR2 YNNKEL (reference sequence). The CDR3 consists of 15 residues. V lost 1 base and J lost 4; bases outside the gene matches: 3. The CDR3: CASSQGPGGYNEQFF. In DNA form, the CDR3 reads TGTGCCAGCAGCCAAGGACCGGGAGGGTACAATGAGCAGTTCTTC.

V and J are TRBV5-1 and TRBJ1-6, with D tentatively TRBD1 (5 bases). CDR3 length: 15 residues. Germline CDR1 and CDR2: SGHRS and YFSETQ. Between the trimmed V and J ends, which lost 6 bases and 6 bases, there was a span of 16 bases. CDR3 bases: TGCGCCAGCACTATGGAGGGGTCTGGTAATTCACCCCTCCACTTT. Protein sequence: CASTMEGSGNSPLHF.

The genes are TRBV29-1 and TRBJ2-7, with 7 bases that match TRBD1. The germline V gene encodes CDR1 SQVTM and CDR2 ANQGSEA. The CDR3 consists of 13 residues. J lost 1 base, V lost 7 bases, and 7 bases had no gene match. CDR3 amino acids: CSGLTGRSYEQYF. CDR3 DNA: TGCAGCGGTTTGACAGGGCGGTCCTACGAGCAGTACTTC.

The chain couples TRBV5-1 to TRBJ1-1; 8 bases are shared with TRBD1. The CDR3 consists of 15 residues. Per the germline V gene, CDR1 is SGHRS and CDR2 is YFSETQ. Germline trimming cut 7 bases from V and 2 bases from J; bases unmatched to any gene: 10. The CDR3 nucleotides read TGCGCCAGCTGCCCCGGGACAGGCTATAACACTGAAGCTTTCTTT. Amino acids: CASCPGTGYNTEAFF.

The J gene is TRBJ2-6, the V gene TRBV2; 9 bases agree with TRBD1. Trimming at V came to 6 bases and at J to 2 bases, leaving 2 bases not matched to a gene. Germline CDR1 SNHLY, CDR2 FYNNEI. CDR3 length: 15 amino acids. CDR3 protein: CASRGDRAGANVLTF. CDR3 sequence (DNA): TGTGCCAGCAGGGGGGACAGGGCTGGGGCCAACGTCCTGACTTTC.